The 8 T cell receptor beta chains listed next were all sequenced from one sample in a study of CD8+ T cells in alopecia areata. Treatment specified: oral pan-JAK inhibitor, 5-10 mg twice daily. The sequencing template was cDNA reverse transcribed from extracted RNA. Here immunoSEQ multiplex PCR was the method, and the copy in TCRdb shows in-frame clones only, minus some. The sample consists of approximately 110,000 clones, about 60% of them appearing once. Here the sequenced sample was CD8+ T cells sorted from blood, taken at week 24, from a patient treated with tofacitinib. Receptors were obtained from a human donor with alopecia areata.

The CDR3: CASRGGFSNEQFF. The CDR3 region has the DNA TGTGCCAGCAGGGGCGGCTTCTCCAATGAGCAGTTCTTC. The rearrangement uses TRBV2 and TRBJ2-1; unclear D gene. Germline V CDR1 and CDR2: SNHLY, FYNNEI. V lost 6 bases and J 6 bases, leaving 12 bases between the germline ends. This CDR3 spans 13 amino acids.

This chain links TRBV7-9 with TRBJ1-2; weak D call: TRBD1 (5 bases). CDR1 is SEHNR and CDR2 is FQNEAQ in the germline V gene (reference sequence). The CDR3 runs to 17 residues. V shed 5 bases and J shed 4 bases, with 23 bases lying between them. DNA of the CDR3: TGTGCCAGCAGCAAGGACCTAAAGGGGCGGACACCCTATGGCTACACCTTC. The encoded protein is CASSKDLKGRTPYGYTF.

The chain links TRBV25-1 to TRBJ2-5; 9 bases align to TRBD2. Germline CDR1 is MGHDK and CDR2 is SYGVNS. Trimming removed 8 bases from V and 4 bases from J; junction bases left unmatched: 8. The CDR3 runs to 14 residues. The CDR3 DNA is TGTGCCAGCTCCGCGGGGGGGGCCAGAGAGACCCAGTACTTC. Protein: CASSAGGARETQYF.

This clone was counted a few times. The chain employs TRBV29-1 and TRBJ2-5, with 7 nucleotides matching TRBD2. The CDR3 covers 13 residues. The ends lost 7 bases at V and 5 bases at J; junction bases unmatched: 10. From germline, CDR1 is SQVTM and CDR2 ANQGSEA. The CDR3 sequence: CSGRGGVRETQYF. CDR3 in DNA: TGCAGCGGCCGGGGAGGGGTTAGGGAGACCCAGTACTTC.

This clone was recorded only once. CDR3 loop: CASSPLTGESEQYF. CDR3 DNA: TGTGCCAGCAGCCCCTTGACCGGGGAGTCCGAGCAGTACTTC. The chain recombines TRBV9 with TRBJ2-7, with a weak D call TRBD2 (5 bases). The CDR3 consists of 14 residues. With 4 bases removed from V and 6 bases from J, the gap between germline ends came to 17 bases. Germline V lookup: CDR1 SGDLS, CDR2 YYNGEE.

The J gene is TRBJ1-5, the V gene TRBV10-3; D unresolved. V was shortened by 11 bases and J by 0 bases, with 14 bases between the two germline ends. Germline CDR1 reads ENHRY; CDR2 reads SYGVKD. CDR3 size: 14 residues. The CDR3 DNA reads TGTGCCCATCCCGACGGATATAGCAATCAGCCCCAGCATTTT. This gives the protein CAHPDGYSNQPQHF.

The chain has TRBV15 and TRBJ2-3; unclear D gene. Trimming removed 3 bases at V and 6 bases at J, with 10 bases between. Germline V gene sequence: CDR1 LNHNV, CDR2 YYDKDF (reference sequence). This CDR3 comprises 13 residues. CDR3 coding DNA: TGTGCCACCAGCAGTCTCCTTAGGGATACGCAGTATTTT. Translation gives CATSSLLRDTQYF.

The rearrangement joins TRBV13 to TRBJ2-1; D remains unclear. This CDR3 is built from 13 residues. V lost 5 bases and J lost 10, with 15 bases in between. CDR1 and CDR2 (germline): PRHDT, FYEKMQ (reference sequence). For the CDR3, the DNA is TGTGCCAGCAGCCCCGCCCCCGCGCGGGAGCAGTTCTTC. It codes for CASSPAPAREQFF.